These 29 T cell receptor beta chains originate from one sample sequenced in a study of shared clonotypes between healthy human individuals. Clones were read by immunoSEQ multiplex PCR, and TCRdb kept only the in-frame ones, dropping some. The sample carries approximately 250,000 clones, 60% to 80% recorded once. What was sequenced was memory CD4+ T cells sorted from blood. Specified subset: CD45RA-negative fraction. These receptors were taken from a man under 40 in good health.

This clone was seen a handful of times. J is TRBJ2-3 and V is TRBV7-2, with a possible D match to TRBD2 (6 bases). The CDR3 is 15 residues long. V lost 3 bases to trimming and J lost 5 bases, with 15 bases between them. Germline CDR1 SGHTA, CDR2 FQGNSA. CDR3 sequence (DNA): TGTGCCAGCAGCTTGACTAGTAGGTGGATAGATACGCAGTATTTT. The encoded protein is CASSLTSRWIDTQYF.

The rearrangement joins TRBV6-1 to TRBJ2-7; D assignment may be TRBD1 or TRBD2 (5 bases each). From germline, CDR1 is MNHNS and CDR2 SASEGT. The CDR3 spans 14 residues. V was shortened by 8 bases and J by 7 bases, with 21 bases between the two germline ends. DNA of the CDR3: TGTGCCAGCTCTAGGGGCCCTAGGTGGGGGGAGCAGTACTTC. This gives the protein CASSRGPRWGEQYF.

The chain carries TRBV7-8 and TRBJ1-1; D gene unclear. The V end was cut by 1 base, the J end by 1 base, with 10 bases between. The germline V gene has CDR1 SGHVS and CDR2 FQNEAQ. CDR3 size: 15 residues. DNA of the CDR3: TGTGCCAGCAGCTTAGGCGGAGCTCAGAACACTGAAGCTTTCTTT. Protein: CASSLGGAQNTEAFF.

J is TRBJ2-7 and V is TRBV6-1; D perhaps matches TRBD2 (5 bases). The CDR3 consists of 12 residues. Germline CDR1 reads MNHNS; CDR2 reads SASEGT. V was cut by 7 bases and J by 2 bases, with 9 bases left in between. The CDR3 DNA sequence: TGTGCCAGCATTCTCGGGACCTACGAGCAGTACTTC. Translating it yields CASILGTYEQYF.

This clone was detected many times. J is TRBJ2-6 and V is TRBV5-1, with 7 bases identical to TRBD1. After removal of 5 bases from V and 0 bases from J, the junction contained 11 bases not matched to a gene. Germline CDR1 and CDR2: SGHRS and YFSETQ. CDR3 length: 18 residues. CDR3 DNA sequence: TGCGCCAGCAGTCGAGGGGACAGACGAAGCTCTGGGGCCAACGTCCTGACTTTC. Amino acids: CASSRGDRRSSGANVLTF.

This CDR3 is CASRNPGQGGYEQYF. The DNA for the CDR3 is TGTGCCAGCAGGAATCCGGGACAGGGGGGATACGAGCAGTACTTC. V is TRBV2 and J is TRBJ2-7; 11 bases are shared with TRBD1. The germline V gene has CDR1 SNHLY and CDR2 FYNNEI. CDR3 length: 15 amino acids. Trimming at V came to 6 bases and at J to 4 bases, leaving 8 bases not matched to a gene.

V gene TRBV6-1 combines with J gene TRBJ2-1; D uncertain. Deletions cut 5 bases from V and 2 bases from J, with 10 bases between. CDR1 and CDR2 (germline): MNHNS, SASEGT. The CDR3 consists of 14 residues. As DNA, the CDR3 is TGTGCCAGCAGTCGCCATAGGCCCTACAATGAGCAGTTCTTC. It codes for CASSRHRPYNEQFF.

CDR3 coding DNA: TGTGCCAGCAGCCCGGGTCTCTGGGACACAGCCTACAATGAGCAGTTCTTC. This gives the protein CASSPGLWDTAYNEQFF. This rearrangement joins TRBV11-2 to TRBJ2-1; D might be TRBD1 (6 bases). Per germline, CDR1 SGHAT and CDR2 FQNNGV. Trimming left V 5 bases short and J 2 bases short, with 19 bases between. The CDR3 is 17 residues long.

This chain joins TRBV10-3 and TRBJ2-6; D perhaps matches TRBD1 (5 bases). V lost 2 bases, J lost 2 bases, and 10 bases lay in between. From germline, CDR1 is ENHRY and CDR2 SYGVKD. CDR3 length: 16 amino acids. The CDR3 nucleotides are TGTGCCATCAGTGAGATCCTCAGGGCTGGGGCCAACGTCCTGACTTTC. This encodes CAISEILRAGANVLTF.

This chain links TRBV9 with TRBJ2-2; the D gene is possibly TRBD2 (7 bases). V was shortened by 6 bases and J by 6 bases, with 18 bases between the two germline ends. The CDR3 extends over 15 amino acids. Germline CDR1 reads SGDLS; CDR2 reads YYNGEE. Here the CDR3 DNA reads TGTGCCAGCAACCCCGGCGGGGGCCCTGCCGGGGAGCTGTTTTTT. Encoded protein: CASNPGGGPAGELFF.

The chain couples TRBV27 to TRBJ2-5, with 8 bases lining up with TRBD2. The CDR3 extends over 14 amino acids. The trim removed 5 bases at V and 5 bases at J, leaving 7 bases unmatched. Germline CDR1 MNHEY, CDR2 SMNVEV (reference sequence). Here the CDR3 DNA reads TGTGCCAGCAGTCAAGCGGGAGTGAGGGAGACCCAGTACTTC. Translated: CASSQAGVRETQYF.

The genes are TRBV5-5 and TRBJ2-4; TRBD2 is a possible D gene (5 bases). V dropped 2 bases and J dropped 6 bases, with 12 bases sitting between them. The CDR3 loop spans 14 amino acids. Germline lookup yields CDR1 SGHKS and CDR2 YYEKEE (reference sequence). The DNA of the CDR3 is TGTGCCAGCAGCTTTGTTGGGGAGACAAACATTCAGTACTTC. The encoded protein is CASSFVGETNIQYF.

The rearrangement uses TRBV10-3 and TRBJ2-5, with D possibly being TRBD1 (6 bases). V was clipped by 3 bases and J by 2 bases, with 13 bases between them. The CDR3 covers 15 residues. Germline V gene lookup returns CDR1 ENHRY and CDR2 SYGVKD. CDR3 coding DNA: TGTGCCATCAGTGATCCAGGGGAAGGACAAGAGACCCAGTACTTC. Its protein is CAISDPGEGQETQYF.

As to this clone: This may stem from a read error, because a much larger clone lies one nucleotide away. The rearrangement uses TRBV5-1 and TRBJ2-3, with D unclear. The CDR3 sequence is 15 residues long. V lost 6 bases and J lost 4, with 18 bases in between. CDR1 SGHRS and CDR2 YFSETQ come from the germline V gene. This CDR3 is CASILHPSNPDTQYF. The CDR3 bases are TGCGCCAGCATTTTGCACCCCTCAAATCCAGATACGCAGTATTTT. Looking up the rest from reference TRBV5-1 and TRBJ2-3 gives the full variable domain: KAGVTQTPRYLIKTRGQQVTLSCSPISGHRSVSWYQQTPGQGLQFLFEYFSETQRNKGNFPGRFSGRQFSNSRSEMNVSTLELGDSALYLCASILHPSNPDTQYFGPGTRLTVL.

The rearrangement uses TRBV4-1 and TRBJ1-2; a weak D match, TRBD1 (6 bases). Per the germline V gene, CDR1 is MGHRA and CDR2 is YSYEKL. The CDR3 is 14 residues long. Trimming left V 0 bases short and J 4 bases short, with 9 bases between. This CDR3 reads CASSQEQGPYGYTF. As DNA, the CDR3 is TGCGCCAGCAGCCAAGAACAGGGCCCCTATGGCTACACCTTC.

The V and J genes are TRBV6-5 and TRBJ2-1, with 7 bases that match TRBD2. The junction had 14 bases not matched to a gene; V was cut back by 2 bases and J by 10 bases. CDR3 length: 16 amino acids. Germline lookup yields CDR1 MNHEY and CDR2 SVGAGI. The CDR3 DNA reads as TGTGCCAGCAGTTACAAGAGGACTAGACTCCCCGGGGAGCAGTTCTTC. Translating gives CASSYKRTRLPGEQFF.

This clone has more than one count but fewer than ten. The chain joins TRBV6-6 to TRBJ1-5; no reliable D call. Germline CDR1 is MNHNY and CDR2 is SVGAGI (reference sequence). CDR3 length: 16 amino acids. V lost 2 bases and J lost 0, with 11 bases in between. Written as DNA, the CDR3 is TGTGCCAGCAGTTACCCGACGGGGAATAGCAATCAGCCCCAGCATTTT. Translating gives CASSYPTGNSNQPQHF.

V and J are TRBV4-2 and TRBJ2-1; perhaps D is TRBD1 or TRBD2 (5 bases each). Germline CDR1 and CDR2: LGHNA and YNFKEQ. This CDR3 is 17 amino acids long. V shed 1 base and J shed 9 bases, with 22 bases lying between them. The CDR3 sequence is CASSQGYSGLTGTEQFF. For the CDR3, the DNA is TGTGCCAGCAGCCAAGGATATTCTGGACTCACTGGGACTGAGCAGTTCTTC.

The V call is TRBV2, the J call TRBJ1-5; 8 bases align to TRBD1. Trimming at V came to 8 bases and at J to 0 bases, leaving 6 bases not matched to a gene. The CDR3 is made up of 15 amino acids. CDR1 is SNHLY and CDR2 is FYNNEI in the germline V gene. CDR3 in amino acids: CASGTGNASNQPQHF. As DNA, the CDR3 is TGTGCCAGCGGGACAGGAAACGCTAGCAATCAGCCCCAGCATTTT.

J is TRBJ1-4 and V is TRBV19; TRBD1 matches 8 bases. The germline V gene encodes CDR1 LNHDA and CDR2 SQIVND (reference sequence). J was trimmed by 8 bases and V by 6 bases; bases with no gene match: 11. The CDR3 consists of 15 residues. CDR3 amino acids: CASSKTGARFEKLFF. In DNA form, the CDR3 reads TGTGCCAGTAGCAAGACAGGGGCGCGCTTCGAAAAACTGTTTTTT.

V usage is TRBV14 and J usage is TRBJ2-3; D gene uncertain. This CDR3 is 11 amino acids long. Deletions cut 3 bases from V and 8 bases from J, with 6 bases between. The germline CDR1 and CDR2 sequences are SGHDN and FVKESK. The CDR3 DNA sequence: TGTGCCAGCAGCCACACCGGTACGCAGTATTTT. Its protein is CASSHTGTQYF.

This clone was observed a handful of times. In DNA form, the CDR3 reads TGTGCCAGTAGCCAGGACAGGGATTGTCATTTT. It codes for CASSQDRDCHF. This rearrangement joins TRBV19 to TRBJ1-5; TRBD1 agrees at 8 bases. With 6 bases clipped from V and 16 bases from J, the junction kept 8 bases outside the gene matches. The CDR3 loop spans 11 amino acids. Germline V CDR1 and CDR2: LNHDA, SQIVND (reference sequence).

The rearrangement joins TRBV7-8 to TRBJ2-1; TRBD1 or TRBD2 may be the D gene (5 bases each). CDR1 and CDR2 from the germline V gene are SGHVS and FQNEAQ. This CDR3 region has 20 residues. With 1 base removed from V and 5 bases from J, the gap between germline ends came to 27 bases. The CDR3 DNA reads TGTGCCAGCAGCTTAGGTGCTCTACTACGCTCCGGGACGAAACACAATGAGCAGTTCTTC. It translates to CASSLGALLRSGTKHNEQFF.

This clone was recorded a few times. The gene calls are TRBV10-3 and TRBJ1-2; no clear D. Trimming removed 6 bases from V and 1 base from J, with 9 bases in between. The CDR3 runs to 13 residues. Germline CDR1 is ENHRY and CDR2 is SYGVKD. The CDR3 protein is CAISRPSNYGYTF. The CDR3 bases are TGTGCCATCAGCCGACCGAGTAACTATGGCTACACCTTC.

This chain uses TRBV15 with TRBJ1-2; D not resolved. Per the germline V gene, CDR1 is LNHNV and CDR2 is YYDKDF (reference sequence). This CDR3 region has 15 residues. With 5 bases removed from V and 8 bases from J, the gap between germline ends came to 21 bases. CDR3 nucleotide sequence: TGTGCCACCAGCCTAATGCGGGAACCCTGGGAAGGCTACACCTTC. Protein sequence: CATSLMREPWEGYTF.

The chain carries TRBV11-2 and TRBJ2-5; D ambiguous. Trimming left V 1 base short and J 2 bases short, with 5 bases between. CDR1 and CDR2 (germline): SGHAT, FQNNGV. The CDR3 sequence is 13 residues long. The DNA of the CDR3 is TGTGCCAGCAGCTTAGTGGGGCAAGAGACCCAGTACTTC. It codes for CASSLVGQETQYF.

This clone showed up many times. The chain has TRBV5-1 and TRBJ2-7, with 9 positions matching TRBD2. Looked up from germline, CDR1 is SGHRS and CDR2 is YFSETQ. CDR3 length: 16 amino acids. V was pared by 1 base and J by 4 bases, with 9 bases of the junction left unmatched. The CDR3 reads CASSLIGSGRGYEQYF. CDR3 DNA: TGCGCCAGCAGCTTGATTGGTAGCGGGAGAGGGTACGAGCAGTACTTC.

The chain couples TRBV10-3 to TRBJ2-1; tentative D call: TRBD2 (6 bases). CDR3 length: 16 residues. Germline V gene data show CDR1 as ENHRY and CDR2 as SYGVKD. Trimming pared 6 bases from V and 1 base from J, leaving 16 bases between. The CDR3 region is CAISGTYGNSYNEQFF. In nucleotides, the CDR3 is TGTGCCATCAGCGGGACTTACGGCAATTCCTACAATGAGCAGTTCTTC.

This chain links TRBV27 with TRBJ2-7, with 7 positions matching TRBD2. The germline gives CDR1 MNHEY, CDR2 SMNVEV (reference sequence). The CDR3 sequence is 15 residues long. V dropped 5 bases and J dropped 0; count of bases not matched to a gene: 7. CDR3 nucleotides: TGTGCCAGCAGTAACCTAGCGGCTAACTCCTACGAGCAGTACTTC. It codes for CASSNLAANSYEQYF.